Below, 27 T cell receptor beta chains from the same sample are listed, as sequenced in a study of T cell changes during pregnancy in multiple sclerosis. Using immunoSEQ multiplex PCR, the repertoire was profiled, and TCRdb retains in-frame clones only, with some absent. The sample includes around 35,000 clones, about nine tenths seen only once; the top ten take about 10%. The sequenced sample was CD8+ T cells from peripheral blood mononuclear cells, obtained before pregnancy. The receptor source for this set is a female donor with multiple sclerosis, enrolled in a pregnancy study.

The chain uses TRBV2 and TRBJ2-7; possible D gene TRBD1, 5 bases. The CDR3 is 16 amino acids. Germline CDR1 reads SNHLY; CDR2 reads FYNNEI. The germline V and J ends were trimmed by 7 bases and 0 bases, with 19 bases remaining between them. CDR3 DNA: TGTGCCAGCACCCTTTTGTCCGGACACCTCTCCTACGAGCAGTACTTC. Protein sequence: CASTLLSGHLSYEQYF.

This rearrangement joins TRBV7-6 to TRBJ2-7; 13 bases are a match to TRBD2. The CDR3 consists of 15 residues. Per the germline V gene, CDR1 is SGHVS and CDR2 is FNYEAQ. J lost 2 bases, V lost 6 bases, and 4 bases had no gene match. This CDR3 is CASRHGTSGAYEQYF. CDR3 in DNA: TGTGCCAGCAGGCACGGGACTAGCGGGGCCTACGAGCAGTACTTC.

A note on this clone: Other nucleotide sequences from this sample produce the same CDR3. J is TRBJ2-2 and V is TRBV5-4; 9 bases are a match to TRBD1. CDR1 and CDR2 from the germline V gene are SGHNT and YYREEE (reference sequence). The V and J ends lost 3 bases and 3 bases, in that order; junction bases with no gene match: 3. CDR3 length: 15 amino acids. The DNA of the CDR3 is TGTGCCAGCAGCTCCGGGACAGGGCACACCGGGGAGCTGTTTTTT. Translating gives CASSSGTGHTGELFF. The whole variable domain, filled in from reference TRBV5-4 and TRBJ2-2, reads ETGVTQSPTHLIKTRGQQVTLRCSSQSGHNTVSWYQQALGQGPQFIFQYYREEENGRGNFPPRFSGLQFPNYSSELNVNALELDDSALYLCASSSGTGHTGELFFGEGSRLTVL.

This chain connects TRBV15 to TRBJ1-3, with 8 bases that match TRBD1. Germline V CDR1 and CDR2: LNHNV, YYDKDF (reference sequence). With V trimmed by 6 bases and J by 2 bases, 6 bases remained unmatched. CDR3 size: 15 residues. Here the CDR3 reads CATRQAGGAGNTIYF. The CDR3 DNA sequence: TGTGCCACCAGACAAGCAGGGGGCGCTGGAAACACCATATATTTT.

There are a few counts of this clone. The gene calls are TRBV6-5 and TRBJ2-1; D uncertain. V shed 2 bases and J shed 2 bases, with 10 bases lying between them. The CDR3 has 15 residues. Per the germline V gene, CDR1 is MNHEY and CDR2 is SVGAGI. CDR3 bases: TGTGCCAGCAGTTACGCGGTCGGAACCTACAATGAGCAGTTCTTC. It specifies CASSYAVGTYNEQFF.

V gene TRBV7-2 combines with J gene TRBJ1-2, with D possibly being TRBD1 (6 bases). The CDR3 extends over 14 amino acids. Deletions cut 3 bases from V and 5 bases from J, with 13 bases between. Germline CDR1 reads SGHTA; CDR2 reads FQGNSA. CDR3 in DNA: TGTGCCAGCAGCTTGGGGGGGCTGGCTTATGGCTACACCTTC. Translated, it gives CASSLGGLAYGYTF.

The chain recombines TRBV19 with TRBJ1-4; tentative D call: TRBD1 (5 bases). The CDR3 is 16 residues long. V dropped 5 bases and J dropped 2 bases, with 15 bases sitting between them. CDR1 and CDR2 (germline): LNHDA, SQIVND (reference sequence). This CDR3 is CASSFGQGSTNEKLFF. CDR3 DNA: TGTGCCAGTAGTTTTGGCCAGGGAAGTACTAATGAAAAACTGTTTTTT.

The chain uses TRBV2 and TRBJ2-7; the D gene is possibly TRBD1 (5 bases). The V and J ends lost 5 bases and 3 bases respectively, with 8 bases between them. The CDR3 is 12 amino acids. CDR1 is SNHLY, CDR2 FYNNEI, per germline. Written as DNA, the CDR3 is TGTGCCAGCAGTTTTGACAGCTACGAGCAGTACTTC. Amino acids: CASSFDSYEQYF.

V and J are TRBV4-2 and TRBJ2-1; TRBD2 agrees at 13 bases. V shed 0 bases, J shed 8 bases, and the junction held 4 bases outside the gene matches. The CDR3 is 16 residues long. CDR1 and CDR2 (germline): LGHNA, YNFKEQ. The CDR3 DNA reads TGTGCCAGCAGCCAAGAGAGGACTAGCGGGAGCGATGAGCAGTTCTTC. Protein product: CASSQERTSGSDEQFF.

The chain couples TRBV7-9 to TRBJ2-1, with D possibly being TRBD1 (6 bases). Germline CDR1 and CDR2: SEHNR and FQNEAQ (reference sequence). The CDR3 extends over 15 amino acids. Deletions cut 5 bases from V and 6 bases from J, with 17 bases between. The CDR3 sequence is CASSDTGTFPNEQFF. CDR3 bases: TGTGCCAGCAGCGATACCGGGACATTCCCCAATGAGCAGTTCTTC.

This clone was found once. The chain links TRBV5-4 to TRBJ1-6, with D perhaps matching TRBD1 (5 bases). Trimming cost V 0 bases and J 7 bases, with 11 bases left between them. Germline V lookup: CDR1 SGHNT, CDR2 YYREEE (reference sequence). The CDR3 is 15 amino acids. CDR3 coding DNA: TGTGCCAGCAGCTTGGGACAGCGAATCAATTCACCCCTCCACTTT. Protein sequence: CASSLGQRINSPLHF.

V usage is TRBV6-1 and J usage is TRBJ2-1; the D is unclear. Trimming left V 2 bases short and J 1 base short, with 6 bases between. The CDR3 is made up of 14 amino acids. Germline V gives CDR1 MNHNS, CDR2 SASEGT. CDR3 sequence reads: CASSELRSYNEQFF. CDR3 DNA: TGTGCCAGCAGTGAACTCCGGTCCTACAATGAGCAGTTCTTC.

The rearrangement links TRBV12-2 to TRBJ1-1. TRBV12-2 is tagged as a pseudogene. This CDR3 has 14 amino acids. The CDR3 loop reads CASRLGGGDTEAFF. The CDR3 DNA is TGTGCAAGTCGCTTAGGGGGAGGGGACACTGAAGCTTTCTTT.

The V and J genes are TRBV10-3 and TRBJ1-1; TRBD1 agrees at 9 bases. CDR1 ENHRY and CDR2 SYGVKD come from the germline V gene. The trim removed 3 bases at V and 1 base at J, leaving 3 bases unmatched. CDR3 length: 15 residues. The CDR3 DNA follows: TGTGCCATCAGTGAAGGACAGGGGAAGAACACTGAAGCTTTCTTT. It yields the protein CAISEGQGKNTEAFF.

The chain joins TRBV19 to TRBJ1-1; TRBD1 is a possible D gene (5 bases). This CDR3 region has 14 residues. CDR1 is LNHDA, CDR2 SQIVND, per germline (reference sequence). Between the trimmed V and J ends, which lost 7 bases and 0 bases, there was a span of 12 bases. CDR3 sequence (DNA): TGTGCCAGTACCCCAGGGTCCATGAACACTGAAGCTTTCTTT. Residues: CASTPGSMNTEAFF.

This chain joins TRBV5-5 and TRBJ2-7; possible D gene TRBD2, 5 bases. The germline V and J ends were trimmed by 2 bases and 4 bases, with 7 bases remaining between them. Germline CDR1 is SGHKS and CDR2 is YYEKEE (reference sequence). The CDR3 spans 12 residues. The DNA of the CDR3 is TGTGCCAGCAGCTTTTCGGGGTACGAGCAGTACTTC. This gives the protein CASSFSGYEQYF.

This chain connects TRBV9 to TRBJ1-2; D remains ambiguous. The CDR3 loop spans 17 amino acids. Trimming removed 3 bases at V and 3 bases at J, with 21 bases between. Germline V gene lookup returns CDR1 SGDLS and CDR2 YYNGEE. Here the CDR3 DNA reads TGTGCCAGCAGCGCCCCAGACTTATCCGGGAGCTACTATGGCTACACCTTC. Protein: CASSAPDLSGSYYGYTF.

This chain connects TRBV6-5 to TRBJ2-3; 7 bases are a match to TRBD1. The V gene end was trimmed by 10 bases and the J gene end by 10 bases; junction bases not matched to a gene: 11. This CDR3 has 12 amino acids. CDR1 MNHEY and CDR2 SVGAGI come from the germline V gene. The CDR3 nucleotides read TGTGCCACCCACAGGGGCGAAGACGCGCAGTATTTT. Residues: CATHRGEDAQYF.

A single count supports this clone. The CDR3: CSVEDRDSAGSVGELFF. Written as DNA, the CDR3 is TGCAGCGTTGAAGATCGGGACTCGGCGGGGTCCGTCGGGGAGCTGTTTTTT. The J gene is TRBJ2-2, the V gene TRBV29-1; a weak D match, TRBD2 (6 bases). CDR3 length: 17 amino acids. V was shortened by 0 bases and J by 7 bases, with 21 bases between the two germline ends. The germline V gene has CDR1 SQVTM and CDR2 ANQGSEA.

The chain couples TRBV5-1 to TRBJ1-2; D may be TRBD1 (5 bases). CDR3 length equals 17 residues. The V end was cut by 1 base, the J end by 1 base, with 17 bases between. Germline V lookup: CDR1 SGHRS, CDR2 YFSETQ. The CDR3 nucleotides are TGCGCCAGCAGCTTGCGCACAGGCACGGAGCTTAACTATGGCTACACCTTC. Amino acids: CASSLRTGTELNYGYTF.

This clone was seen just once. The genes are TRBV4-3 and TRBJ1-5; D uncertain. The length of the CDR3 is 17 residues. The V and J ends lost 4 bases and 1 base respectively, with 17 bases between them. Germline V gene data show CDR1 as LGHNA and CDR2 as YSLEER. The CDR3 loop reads CASSPRLGSASNQPQHF. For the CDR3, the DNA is TGCGCCAGCAGCCCCAGACTAGGCAGTGCAAGCAATCAGCCCCAGCATTTT.

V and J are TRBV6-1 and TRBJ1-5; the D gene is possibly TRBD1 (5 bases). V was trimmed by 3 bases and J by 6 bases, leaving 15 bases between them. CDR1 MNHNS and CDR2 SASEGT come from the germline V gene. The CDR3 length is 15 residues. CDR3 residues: CASSDGRRVGQPQHF. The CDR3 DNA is TGTGCCAGCAGTGACGGCCGCAGGGTGGGTCAGCCCCAGCATTTT.

CDR3 DNA sequence: TGTGCTAGTGGTTTGGGCCAGGGAATGGGGCACATTCAGTACTTC. This translates into CASGLGQGMGHIQYF. The chain carries TRBV12-5 and TRBJ2-4; weak D call: TRBD1 (5 bases). This CDR3 has 15 residues. CDR1 is LGHNT, CDR2 FRNRAP, per germline. Trimming cost V 1 base and J 8 bases, with 15 bases left between them. The full variable domain, in which reference TRBV12-5 and TRBJ2-4 provide the parts outside the CDR3, is DARVTQTPRHKVTEMGQEVTMRCQPILGHNTVFWYRQTMMQGLELLAYFRNRAPLDDSGMPKDRFSAEMPDATLATLKIQPSEPRDSAVYFCASGLGQGMGHIQYFGAGTRLSVL.

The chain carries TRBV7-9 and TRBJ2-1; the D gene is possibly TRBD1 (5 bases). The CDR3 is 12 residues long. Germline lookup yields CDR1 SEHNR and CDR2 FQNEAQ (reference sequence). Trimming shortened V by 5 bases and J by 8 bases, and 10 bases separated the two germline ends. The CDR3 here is CASSHTGDEQFF. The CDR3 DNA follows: TGTGCCAGCAGCCACACAGGTGATGAGCAGTTCTTC.

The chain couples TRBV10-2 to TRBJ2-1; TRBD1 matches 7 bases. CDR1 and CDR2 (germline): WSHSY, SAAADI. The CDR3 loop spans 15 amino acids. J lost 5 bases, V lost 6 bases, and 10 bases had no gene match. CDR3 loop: CASSPLGGRDNEQFF. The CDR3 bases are TGCGCCAGCAGCCCTTTAGGGGGCCGGGACAATGAGCAGTTCTTC.

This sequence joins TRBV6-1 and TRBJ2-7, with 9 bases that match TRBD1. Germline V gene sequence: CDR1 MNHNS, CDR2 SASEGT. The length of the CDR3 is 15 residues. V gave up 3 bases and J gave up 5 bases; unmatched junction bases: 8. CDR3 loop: CASSDYGTGSDEQYF. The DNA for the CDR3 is TGTGCCAGCAGTGACTATGGGACAGGGAGTGACGAGCAGTACTTC.

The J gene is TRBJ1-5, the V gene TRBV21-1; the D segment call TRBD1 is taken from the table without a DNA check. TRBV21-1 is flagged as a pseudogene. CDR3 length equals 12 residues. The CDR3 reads CASSAGGQPQHF. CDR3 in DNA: TGTGCCAGCAGCGCAGGGGGACAGCCCCAGCATTTT.